This passage covers 10 T cell receptor beta chains from one sample sequenced in a study of blood T cell repertoires in COVID-19. Measured with immunoSEQ multiplex PCR; TCRdb has only the in-frame clones, and not every one. The data hold some 250,000 clones, with 85% to 90% observed a single time. Material: peripheral blood. The receptors originated from a woman aged 40 to 50 who had recovered from COVID-19.

This rearrangement joins TRBV29-1 to TRBJ2-7, with D possibly being TRBD1 (6 bases). The CDR3 extends over 15 amino acids. V lost 1 base to trimming and J lost 3 bases, with 16 bases between them. Germline-derived CDR1 and CDR2 are SQVTM and ANQGSEA. The CDR3 DNA is TGCAGCGTTGAAGTGGCGGAAGGGGGAGTCTACGAGCAGTACTTC. As protein: CSVEVAEGGVYEQYF.

The genes are TRBV24-1 and TRBJ1-1, with 7 bases matching TRBD1. V trimming: 5 bases; J trimming: 11 bases; junction bases outside the gene matches: 4. The CDR3 length is 11 residues. The germline gives CDR1 KGHDR, CDR2 SFDVKD. The CDR3 nucleotides read TGTGCCACCAGTGGGGCAGGGGGGGCTTTCTTT. Translation: CATSGAGGAFF.

This chain connects TRBV5-6 to TRBJ1-1; the D is unclear. Germline V gene lookup returns CDR1 SGHDT and CDR2 YYEEEE. The CDR3 is 13 amino acids. V was clipped by 0 bases and J by 0 bases, with 3 bases between them. CDR3 region: CASSLAVNTEAFF. In DNA, the CDR3 is TGTGCCAGCAGCTTGGCCGTGAACACTGAAGCTTTCTTT.

This clone has just a few counts. The chain links TRBV19 to TRBJ1-5; possibly TRBD1 for D (5 bases). CDR3 size: 16 residues. Germline-derived CDR1 and CDR2 are LNHDA and SQIVND (reference sequence). The V gene lost 10 bases and the J gene lost 4 bases, with 23 bases spanning the gap. The CDR3 is CATHSPPRAGNQPQHF. The CDR3 DNA follows: TGTGCCACCCACTCTCCCCCCAGGGCGGGGAATCAGCCCCAGCATTTT.

The rearrangement links TRBV6-2 or TRBV6-3 to TRBJ1-2, with D perhaps matching TRBD1 (6 bases). V gave up 5 bases and J gave up 3 bases, with 19 bases separating them. Germline CDR1 and CDR2: MNHEY and SVGEGT. The CDR3 extends over 16 amino acids. The CDR3 coding sequence is TGTGCCAGCAGTCGCTATGGACAGCTAAATTACTATGGCTACACCTTC. This codes for CASSRYGQLNYYGYTF.

The chain is built from TRBV18 and TRBJ1-5, with D perhaps matching TRBD1 (5 bases). The ends were cut back, 0 bases at V and 6 bases at J, with 12 bases in the middle. The germline CDR1 and CDR2 sequences are KGHSH and LQKENI. This CDR3 spans 15 amino acids. The CDR3 DNA is TGTGCCAGCTCACCACCGGAAACGGGGGGTCAGCCCCAGCATTTT. It yields the protein CASSPPETGGQPQHF.

This chain connects TRBV4-3 to TRBJ1-1; TRBD1 might be the D (5 bases). The CDR3 contains 14 residues. V lost 0 bases to trimming and J lost 5 bases, with 10 bases between them. The germline V gene encodes CDR1 LGHNA and CDR2 YSLEER. The CDR3: CASSQEGRGTEAFF. For the CDR3, the DNA is TGCGCCAGCAGCCAAGAGGGGCGGGGAACTGAAGCTTTCTTT.

The genes are TRBV21-1 and TRBJ2-3; the table's D call TRBD1 went unverified against the DNA. TRBV21-1 is a pseudogene locus. The CDR3 length is 14 residues. The CDR3 region is CASAHTGGTDTQYF. DNA for the CDR3: TGTGCCAGCGCCCACACAGGCGGCACAGATACGCAGTATTTT.

The chain couples TRBV7-9 to TRBJ2-7; TRBD2 agrees at 7 bases. CDR1 and CDR2 (germline): SEHNR, FQNEAQ (reference sequence). V gave up 5 bases and J gave up 3 bases; unmatched junction bases: 4. The length of the CDR3 is 13 residues. CDR3 coding DNA: TGTGCCAGCAGCCGCCTAGCGGACTACGAGCAGTACTTC. This sequence encodes CASSRLADYEQYF.

The chain links TRBV6-6 to TRBJ2-1; 16 bases fit TRBD2. The CDR3 consists of 19 residues. V trimming: 5 bases; J trimming: 0 bases; junction bases outside the gene matches: 7. The germline CDR1 and CDR2 sequences are MNHNY and SVGAGI (reference sequence). The CDR3 coding sequence is TGTGCCAGCAGTCGGGGACTAGCGGGAGGGCCTAGCTCCTACAATGAGCAGTTCTTC. Protein: CASSRGLAGGPSSYNEQFF.